This T cell receptor beta chain was recovered during a study of blood T cells in healthy people across ages. Trimming shortened V by 1 base and J by 3 bases, and 9 bases separated the two germline ends. Germline-derived CDR1 and CDR2 are SGHAT and FQNNGV. The CDR3 spans 15 residues. The authors drew roughly 9.8 milliliters of peripheral blood from each donor. A second PCR of roughly 7 to 11 cycles used a sample-barcoded 5' primer and a J-beta primer mix. A single record per CDR3 protein comes from TCRdb applying MiXCR to the 5' RACE reads. The table lists about 730,000 distinct CDR3 sequences, roughly 41% of them singletons, with less than 25% in the top ten.

What was sequenced was blood. This receptor was obtained from a woman between 55 and 75 years old in good health. J is TRBJ2-2 and V is TRBV11-2; D not resolved. The CDR3 region has the DNA TGTGCCAGCAGCTTAGTTCAGAGATACACCGGGGAGCTGTTTTTT. Its translation is CASSLVQRYTGELFF.